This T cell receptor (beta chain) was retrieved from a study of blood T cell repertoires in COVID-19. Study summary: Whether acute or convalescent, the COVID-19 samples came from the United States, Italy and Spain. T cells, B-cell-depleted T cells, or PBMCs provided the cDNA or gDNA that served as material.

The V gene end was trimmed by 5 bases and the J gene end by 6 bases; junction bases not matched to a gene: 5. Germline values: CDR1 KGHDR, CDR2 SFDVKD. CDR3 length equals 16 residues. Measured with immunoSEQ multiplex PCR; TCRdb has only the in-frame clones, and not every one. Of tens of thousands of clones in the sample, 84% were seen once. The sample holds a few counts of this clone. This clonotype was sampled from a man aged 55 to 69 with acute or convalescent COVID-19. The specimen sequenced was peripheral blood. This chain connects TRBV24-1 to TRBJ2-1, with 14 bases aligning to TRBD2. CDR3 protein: CATSAPGLAGANEQFF. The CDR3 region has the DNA TGTGCCACCAGTGCCCCGGGACTAGCGGGGGCCAATGAGCAGTTCTTC.